This record concerns one T cell receptor beta chain sequence. The antigen is unknown. This specimen comes from a study of T cell responses to AZD1222 COVID-19 vaccine. Study-level background: Both about-4-week and about-12-week second-dose recipients were combined.

TCRdb's copy holds only in-frame clones and misses some; the assay was immunoSEQ multiplex PCR. The sample includes nearly 80,000 clones, around 80% of them seen just once. Study observations and caveats: With two AZD1222 doses given, Spike-specific TCR breadth and depth both rose. Seropositive at baseline were only a handful of AZD1222 recipients.

This CDR3 region has 14 residues. Germline V CDR1 and CDR2: LGHDT, YNNKEL (reference sequence). Trimming removed 4 bases from V and 1 base from J, with 11 bases in between. The clonotype was recovered from an adult in good health. The sequences come from peripheral blood, collected on day 0 of AZD1222 vaccination. V usage is TRBV3-1 (or the pseudogene TRBV3-2) and J usage is TRBJ2-7, with a weak D call TRBD1 (5 bases). The CDR3 loop is CASSPDTSSYEQYF. CDR3 sequence (DNA): TGTGCCAGCAGCCCGGACACCTCGTCCTACGAGCAGTACTTC.